This T cell receptor (beta chain) is drawn from a study of OX40 agonist ivuxolimab in advanced cancers. Study-level information: Dose-escalation subjects each had hepatocellular carcinoma, melanoma, renal cell or head and neck cancer.

This table comes from immunoSEQ multiplex PCR, and its TCRdb copy is limited to in-frame clones, with some not included. The sample consists of under 75,000 clones, just over 85% of them appearing once. V was pared by 5 bases and J by 3 bases, with 7 bases of the junction left unmatched. The CDR3 covers 16 residues. Germline V gene lookup returns CDR1 SEHNR and CDR2 FQNEAQ (reference sequence). The TCR originated in an adult with an advanced solid tumor such as melanoma, head and neck, liver or kidney cancer. Sequenced here: CD4+ or CD8+ T cells sorted from blood, sampled in a trial of the OX40 agonist ivuxolimab. The chain couples TRBV7-9 to TRBJ2-2; TRBD1 matches at 9 bases. The CDR3 sequence is CASSPPGQGDTGELFF. The CDR3 DNA reads TGTGCCAGCAGCCCGCCGGGACAGGGAGACACCGGGGAGCTGTTTTTT.